These 26 T cell receptor beta chains came from one sample sequenced in a study of shared T cell receptors in the human thymus. Profiled with immunoSEQ multiplex PCR; TCRdb holds only in-frame clones, not every one. In the table there are hundreds of thousands of clones, 85% to 95% of which are singletons. Sequencing was performed on thymocytes. The receptors come from a human donor.

The rearrangement links TRBV20-1 to TRBJ2-5; D is ambiguous. CDR3 length equals 10 residues. From germline, CDR1 is DFQATT and CDR2 SNEGSKA (reference sequence). V was cut by 7 bases and J by 5 bases, with 8 bases left in between. CDR3 DNA sequence: TGCAGTGGTCGCACGGAGACCCAGTACTTC. This gives the protein CSGRTETQYF.

The rearrangement links TRBV5-4 to TRBJ2-3; D remains ambiguous. Germline CDR1 and CDR2: SGHNT and YYREEE (reference sequence). This CDR3 region has 16 residues. Trimming left V 0 bases short and J 1 base short, with 12 bases between. CDR3 bases: TGTGCCAGCAGCTTGGGCCGGGTTCGAGGCACAGATACGCAGTATTTT. Translating gives CASSLGRVRGTDTQYF.

The V call is TRBV2, the J call TRBJ1-2; D not certain. The CDR3 runs 11 residues. Germline V gene sequence: CDR1 SNHLY, CDR2 FYNNEI. Between the trimmed V and J ends, which lost 4 bases and 4 bases, there was a span of 4 bases. The CDR3 bases are TGTGCCAGCAGTGGAGGCTATGGCTACACCTTC. Translated, it gives CASSGGYGYTF. Looking up the rest from reference TRBV2 and TRBJ1-2 gives the full variable domain: EPEVTQTPSHQVTQMGQEVILRCVPISNHLYFYWYRQILGQKVEFLVSFYNNEISEKSEIFDDQFSVERPDGSNFTLKIRSTKLEDSAMYFCASSGGYGYTFGSGTRLTVV.

This clone was recorded once. The V gene is TRBV14, the J gene TRBJ1-3; D may be TRBD1 (6 bases). The CDR3 spans 20 residues. The germline V gene encodes CDR1 SGHDN and CDR2 FVKESK. Between the trimmed V and J ends, which lost 1 base and 3 bases, there was a span of 25 bases. Here the CDR3 reads CASSQVKNPGTLSLGNTIYF. In DNA form, the CDR3 reads TGTGCCAGCAGCCAAGTGAAAAATCCCGGGACACTGTCTCTTGGAAACACCATATATTTT. Full variable domain (rest looked up from reference TRBV14 and TRBJ1-3): EAGVTQFPSHSVIEKGQTVTLRCDPISGHDNLYWYRRVMGKEIKFLLHFVKESKQDESGMPNNRFLAERTGGTYSTLKVQPAELEDSGVYFCASSQVKNPGTLSLGNTIYFGEGSWLTVV.

The sample holds one count of this clone. This rearrangement joins TRBV4-2 to TRBJ2-1; D is unclear. The CDR3 consists of 18 residues. Germline V gives CDR1 LGHNA, CDR2 YNFKEQ. Trimming cost V 0 bases and J 5 bases, with 20 bases left between them. CDR3 sequence (DNA): TGTGCCAGCAGCCAAGATTCCGAGAGCGCCGTACGGCACAATGAGCAGTTCTTC. It specifies CASSQDSESAVRHNEQFF.

This clone has only a few counts. V is TRBV20-1 and J is TRBJ1-1, with unresolved D. CDR3 length: 9 residues. CDR1 DFQATT and CDR2 SNEGSKA come from the germline V gene (reference sequence). Trimming shortened V by 5 bases and J by 10 bases, and 8 bases separated the two germline ends. This CDR3 is CSASVLAFF. The CDR3 region has the DNA TGCAGTGCTTCCGTCTTAGCTTTCTTT.

The rearrangement links TRBV10-3 to TRBJ2-2, with D possibly matching TRBD1 (6 bases). In germline, CDR1 is ENHRY, CDR2 SYGVKD. V was pared by 4 bases and J by 6 bases, with 24 bases between. The CDR3 consists of 18 residues. CDR3 residues: CAISGDPVRGLVPGELFF. DNA of the CDR3: TGTGCCATCAGTGGAGACCCCGTCAGGGGTCTAGTCCCCGGGGAGCTGTTTTTT.

J is TRBJ2-1 and V is TRBV4-3; TRBD1 aligns across 9 bases. The length of the CDR3 is 17 residues. The trim removed 3 bases at V and 1 base at J, leaving 7 bases unmatched. The germline V gene encodes CDR1 LGHNA and CDR2 YSLEER. CDR3 sequence (DNA): TGCGCCAGCAGCCAGAGGGACAGGGTCTCATCCTACAATGAGCAGTTCTTC. Translating it yields CASSQRDRVSSYNEQFF.

This clone was detected only once. This sequence joins TRBV28 and TRBJ1-4; 7 bases align to TRBD1. CDR3 length equals 17 residues. The V gene's germline CDR1 is MDHEN and CDR2 SYDVKM. Trimming cost V 6 bases and J 0 bases; bases outside gene matches: 10. The CDR3 sequence: CASSLQGNASTNEKLFF. The CDR3 DNA follows: TGTGCCAGCAGCCTACAGGGGAATGCGTCAACTAATGAAAAACTGTTTTTT.

The rearrangement links TRBV11-2 to TRBJ2-7; TRBD2 agrees at 8 bases. CDR3 size: 17 residues. Germline V gene sequence: CDR1 SGHAT, CDR2 FQNNGV. The V segment lost 4 bases and the J segment 1 base; nucleotides outside the gene matches: 12. The DNA of the CDR3 is TGTGCCAGCAGCTACCCTCGGGCTAGCGGGTTGTCCTACGAGCAGTACTTC. This gives the protein CASSYPRASGLSYEQYF.

This clone was seen only once. The CDR3 spells CASSLDRADEQFF. The CDR3 DNA sequence: TGTGCCAGCAGTTTGGACAGGGCTGATGAGCAGTTCTTC. V is TRBV28 and J is TRBJ2-1; TRBD1 matches 8 bases. CDR1 and CDR2 from the germline V gene are MDHEN and SYDVKM. The V segment lost 3 bases and the J segment 8 bases; nucleotides outside the gene matches: 3. The CDR3 loop spans 13 amino acids. Drawing the rest from reference TRBV28 and TRBJ2-1, the complete variable domain is DVKVTQSSRYLVKRTGEKVFLECVQDMDHENMFWYRQDPGLGLRLIYFSYDVKMKEKGDIPEGYSVSREKKERFSLILESASTNQTSMYLCASSLDRADEQFFGPGTRLTVL.

V gene TRBV5-4 combines with J gene TRBJ2-1; D tentatively fits TRBD1 or TRBD2 (6 bases each). The V end was cut by 3 bases, the J end by 0 bases, with 13 bases between. Germline V gene data show CDR1 as SGHNT and CDR2 as YYREEE (reference sequence). This CDR3 has 16 residues. In DNA form, the CDR3 reads TGTGCCAGCAGCTCGGGGGCGGCGAACTCCTACAATGAGCAGTTCTTC. This codes for CASSSGAANSYNEQFF.

The CDR3 DNA is TGTGCCAGCAGTGAGACAGGGAAGGATCGGCCATCCCTTACTAGGGAGCAGTACTTC. Translating it yields CASSETGKDRPSLTREQYF. The V and J genes are TRBV27 and TRBJ2-7; 7 bases agree with TRBD1. This CDR3 is 19 amino acids long. Germline loops: CDR1 MNHEY, CDR2 SMNVEV (reference sequence). J gave up 7 bases and V 5 bases, and 26 bases lay outside the gene matches.

In DNA, the CDR3 is TGTGCCAGCAGCTTACGACACCCTGGAAACACCATATATTTT. It yields the protein CASSLRHPGNTIYF. The chain links TRBV11-2 to TRBJ1-3; D unclear. V dropped 2 bases and J dropped 2 bases, with 7 bases sitting between them. This CDR3 is 14 amino acids long. CDR1 SGHAT and CDR2 FQNNGV come from the germline V gene.

This chain joins TRBV28 and TRBJ1-1, with D hard to call. The CDR3 length is 17 residues. V lost 2 bases, J lost 1 base, and 17 bases lay in between. Germline CDR1 MDHEN, CDR2 SYDVKM. CDR3: CASSLPIQGFGNTEAFF. Here the CDR3 DNA reads TGTGCCAGCAGTTTACCAATACAAGGTTTTGGGAACACTGAAGCTTTCTTT.

V and J are TRBV29-1 and TRBJ2-1, with 7 bases identical to TRBD1. This CDR3 has 13 residues. J was trimmed by 2 bases and V by 4 bases; bases with no gene match: 2. Germline V gives CDR1 SQVTM, CDR2 ANQGSEA. CDR3 sequence (DNA): TGCAGCGTTGCCAGGGGGACCTACAATGAGCAGTTCTTC. Amino acids: CSVARGTYNEQFF.

This clone was detected once. The chain recombines TRBV5-4 with TRBJ2-7, with D perhaps TRBD2 (6 bases). The CDR3 consists of 17 residues. V was pared by 4 bases and J by 6 bases, with 26 bases between. Germline-derived CDR1 and CDR2 are SGHNT and YYREEE (reference sequence). DNA for the CDR3: TGTGCCAGCAGCCCGACTAGGGCCCAAAACTCCCTCTCCGAGCAGTACTTC. This encodes CASSPTRAQNSLSEQYF.

The chain has TRBV5-3 and TRBJ2-1, with 7 nucleotides matching TRBD2. TRBV5-3 carries the ORF label, with uncertain function. The CDR3 length is 16 residues. V gave up 1 base and J gave up 0 bases; unmatched junction bases: 4. The CDR3 loop reads CARSLLAASSYNEQFF. CDR3 DNA: TGTGCCAGAAGCTTGCTAGCGGCTAGCTCCTACAATGAGCAGTTCTTC.

In its sample, this clone was seen once. The CDR3 coding sequence is TGTGCCAGCAGCTTAGGCCCCACAGGCCTCAAAGAGACCCAGTACTTC. Protein product: CASSLGPTGLKETQYF. The rearrangement links TRBV7-9 to TRBJ2-5; tentative D call: TRBD1 (5 bases). CDR1 and CDR2 (germline): SEHNR, FQNEAQ (reference sequence). Trimming took off 1 base at V and 3 bases at J, with 15 bases between the two ends. This CDR3 spans 16 amino acids.

The CDR3 reads CASSIQGLYGYTF. CDR3 nucleotide sequence: TGTGCCAGTAGTATACAGGGGCTATATGGCTACACCTTC. The rearrangement joins TRBV19 to TRBJ1-2; D may be TRBD1 (6 bases). V was cut by 2 bases and J by 5 bases, with 9 bases left in between. CDR3 length: 13 amino acids. Germline values: CDR1 LNHDA, CDR2 SQIVND (reference sequence).

This clone was detected only once. The CDR3 coding sequence is TGTGCCAGCAGCGCGCCAATAGACAGGGCGGACCTCTACGAGCAGTACTTC. This gives the protein CASSAPIDRADLYEQYF. This chain links TRBV11-2 with TRBJ2-7; TRBD1 agrees at 7 bases. Trimming cost V 5 bases and J 3 bases; bases outside gene matches: 16. CDR1 and CDR2 from the germline V gene are SGHAT and FQNNGV. This CDR3 has 17 residues. The variable domain in full, completed from reference TRBV11-2 and TRBJ2-7, reads EAGVAQSPRYKIIEKRQSVAFWCNPISGHATLYWYQQILGQGPKLLIQFQNNGVVDDSQLPKDRFSAERLKGVDSTLKIQPAKLEDSAVYLCASSAPIDRADLYEQYFGPGTRLTVT.

This chain uses TRBV28 with TRBJ2-5, with D perhaps TRBD1 or TRBD2 (5 bases each). The J call is doubtful: the DNA matches TRBJ2-7 better. The CDR3 is 15 residues long. The germline V gene encodes CDR1 MDHEN and CDR2 SYDVKM. The CDR3 DNA sequence: TGTGCCAGCAGTTTAGCGAGGCTAGCAGGGTACGAGCAGTACTTC. It yields the protein CASSLARLAGYEQYF.

The CDR3 protein is CAWSVRQGAGESNQPQHF. For the CDR3, the DNA is TGTGCCTGGAGTGTAAGACAGGGGGCCGGGGAGAGCAATCAGCCCCAGCATTTT. This chain joins TRBV30 and TRBJ1-5, with TRBD1 matching 10 bases. The CDR3 loop spans 18 amino acids. Trimming cost V 0 bases and J 1 base; bases outside gene matches: 9. CDR1 is GTSNPN and CDR2 is SVGIG in the germline V gene (reference sequence).

The chain employs TRBV27 and TRBJ2-7, with D maybe TRBD2 (6 bases). Germline V CDR1 and CDR2: MNHEY, SMNVEV (reference sequence). The V gene lost 2 bases and the J gene lost 7 bases, with 18 bases spanning the gap. This CDR3 has 15 amino acids. The chain's CDR3 is CASSLLVGSGKEQYF. The CDR3 DNA reads TGTGCCAGCAGTTTACTGGTAGGTAGCGGCAAAGAGCAGTACTTC.

The chain's CDR3 is CASSQVEDTGNQPQHF. DNA for the CDR3: TGTGCCAGCAGCCAAGTTGAGGATACAGGCAATCAGCCCCAGCATTTT. This chain uses TRBV4-2 with TRBJ1-5; no firm D call. The V end was cut by 1 base, the J end by 2 bases, with 12 bases between. CDR1 is LGHNA, CDR2 YNFKEQ, per germline. The CDR3 runs to 16 residues.

V and J are TRBV28 and TRBJ2-5, with 8 bases lining up with TRBD1. From germline, CDR1 is MDHEN and CDR2 SYDVKM. The CDR3 sequence is 12 residues long. V shed 8 bases and J 3 bases; nucleotides not matched to a gene: 2. CDR3 nucleotide sequence: TGTGCCAGCCTGACAGGGGAAGAGACCCAGTACTTC. This translates into CASLTGEETQYF.